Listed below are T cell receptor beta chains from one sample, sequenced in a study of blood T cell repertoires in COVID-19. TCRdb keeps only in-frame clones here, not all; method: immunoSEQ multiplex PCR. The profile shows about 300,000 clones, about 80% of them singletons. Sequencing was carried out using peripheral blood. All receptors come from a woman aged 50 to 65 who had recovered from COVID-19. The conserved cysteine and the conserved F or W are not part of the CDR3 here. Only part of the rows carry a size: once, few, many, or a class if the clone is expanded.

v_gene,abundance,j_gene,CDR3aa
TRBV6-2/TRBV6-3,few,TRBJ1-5,ASSPGNRQPQH
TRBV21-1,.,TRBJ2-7,ASSKVPRTVEQY
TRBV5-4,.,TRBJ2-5,ASSNDRQGTQY
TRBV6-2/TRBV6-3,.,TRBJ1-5,ASSYSGLSNQPQH
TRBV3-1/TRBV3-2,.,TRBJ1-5,ASRWGLSRAMKCNIQPQH
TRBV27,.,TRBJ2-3,ASSGAGSTDTQY
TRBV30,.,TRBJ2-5,AWSVDMQTQY
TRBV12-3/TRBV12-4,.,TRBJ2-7,ASSTLGQHEQY
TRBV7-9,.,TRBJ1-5,ASSLSPKPQH
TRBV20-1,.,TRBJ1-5,SASAGGPQH
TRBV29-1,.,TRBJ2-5,SVLSGGAGTQY
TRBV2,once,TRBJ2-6,ASFPGTGVSGANVLT
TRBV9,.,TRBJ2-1,ASSPQSGRGLFKGPF
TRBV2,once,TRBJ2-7,ASLGASDEQY
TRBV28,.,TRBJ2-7,ASSLGGQIREQY
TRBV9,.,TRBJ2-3,ASSVRDRVDTQY
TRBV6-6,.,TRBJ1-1,ASSLHSTEAF
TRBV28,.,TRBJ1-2,ASSRLFQRRHYGYT
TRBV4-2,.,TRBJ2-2,ASSRTGGWDTGELF
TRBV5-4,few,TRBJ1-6,ASSFAQGSNSPLH
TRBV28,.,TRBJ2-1,ASSWTGRPYNEQF
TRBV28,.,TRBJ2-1,ASRRGPGREF
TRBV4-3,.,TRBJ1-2,ASSHFPNYGYT
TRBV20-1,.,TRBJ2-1,SAFGGYEQF
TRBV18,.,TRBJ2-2,ASSHGYRIERELF
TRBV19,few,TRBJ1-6,ASSILAVNSPLH
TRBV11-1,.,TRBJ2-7,ASSPGYEQY
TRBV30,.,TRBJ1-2,ASGLSYGYT
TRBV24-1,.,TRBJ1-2,ATSDPSSEGGGYT
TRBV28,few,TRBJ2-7,ASGRGSDSYEQY
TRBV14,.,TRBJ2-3,ASSPLPGQQSTDTQY
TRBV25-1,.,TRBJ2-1,ASSEWGQGAVEQF
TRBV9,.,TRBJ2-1,ASSKGVHGGEQF
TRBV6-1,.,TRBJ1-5,ASSGPLPRQNQPQH
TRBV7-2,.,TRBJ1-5,ASSQTYSNQPQH
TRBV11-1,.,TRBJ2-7,ASSLAGGNEQY
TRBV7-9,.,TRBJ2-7,ASSLGEVSYEQY
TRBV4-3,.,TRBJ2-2,ASSRGTGASGELF
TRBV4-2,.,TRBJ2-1,ASSSIAAGYNEQF